This T cell receptor (beta chain) was recovered during a study of shared clonotypes between healthy human individuals. Whole-study results and caveats: Among donors, the sharing of clonotypes was expected to be influenced by sequencing depth. Memory subsets had estimated richness that was generally smaller than that of naive subsets. It was the non-shared clonotypes that had lower generation probabilities than clonotypes shared by all four donors.

Per the original data handling: From ImmunoSEQ came sequences covering only the junction and carrying no quality scores, so filtering differed. Assay: immunoSEQ multiplex PCR; the TCRdb copy retains only in-frame clones and omits some. That table gives V, J and clone size, and the DNA gave D and trimming. The data contain about a million clones, around 77% of them singletons. Concerning this clone: Its antigen is as yet unknown.

The receptor was derived from a young man in good health. Some clones in this sample may be carry-over from other donors' samples. The sequenced sample consisted of memory CD4+ T cells from PBMCs. The sample's subset: CD45RA-negative fraction.

The CDR3 loop is CASSLDALSYEQYF. The CDR3 nucleotides are TGTGCCAGCAGCTTAGACGCTCTCTCCTACGAGCAGTACTTC. The V and J genes are TRBV7-3 and TRBJ2-7; D unclear. Germline assignment: CDR1 SGHTA and CDR2 FQGTGA. The V and J ends lost 2 bases and 0 bases respectively, with 8 bases between them. This CDR3 is 14 amino acids long. The whole variable domain, remainder taken from reference TRBV7-3 and TRBJ2-7, is GAGVSQTPSNKVTEKGKYVELRCDPISGHTALYWYRQSLGQGPEFLIYFQGTGAADDSGLPNDRFFAVRPEGSVSTLKIQRTERGDSAVYLCASSLDALSYEQYFGPGTRLTVT.